This T cell receptor (beta chain) came from a study of T cells in Graves' hyperthyroidism and ophthalmopathy. The CDR3 runs 16 residues. The germline V gene encodes CDR1 LGHNA and CDR2 YSLEER. V shed 6 bases and J 6 bases; nucleotides not matched to a gene: 13. Researchers took RNA transcripts and amplified the TCR beta CDR3 regions from them. HTBI primers drove first-round RT-PCR of the TCR CDR3. In TCRdb, the multiplex PCR reads were re-called with MiXCR into one record per CDR3 protein. The table has some 460,000 distinct CDR3 sequences, 15% to 18% seen once. Patients counted as stable if ophthalmopathy did not develop within 18 months. Thyroid ultrasound and orbital computed tomography, with clinical symptoms and serum thyroxine and TRAb, informed diagnoses.

This rearrangement joins TRBV4-3 to TRBJ2-3; 9 nucleotides agree with TRBD2. Sequencing was done on a sample of blood. The clonotype comes from a young woman with Graves' hyperthyroidism. The CDR3 DNA follows: TGCGCCAGCAGTAAGTTGGGACTAGCTGTAGGGGATACGCAGTATTTT. It translates to CASSKLGLAVGDTQYF.